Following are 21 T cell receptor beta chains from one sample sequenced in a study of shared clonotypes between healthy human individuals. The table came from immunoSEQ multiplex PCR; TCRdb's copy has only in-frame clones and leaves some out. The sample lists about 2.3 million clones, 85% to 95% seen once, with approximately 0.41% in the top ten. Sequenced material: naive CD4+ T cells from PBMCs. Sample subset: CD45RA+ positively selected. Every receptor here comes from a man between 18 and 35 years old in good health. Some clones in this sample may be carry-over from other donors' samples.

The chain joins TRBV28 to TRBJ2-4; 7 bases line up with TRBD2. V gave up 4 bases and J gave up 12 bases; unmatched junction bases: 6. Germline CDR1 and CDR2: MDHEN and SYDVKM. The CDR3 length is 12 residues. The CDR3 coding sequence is TGTGCCAGCAGTTGGGGAGGGGCCGCTCAGTACTTC. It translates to CASSWGGAAQYF.

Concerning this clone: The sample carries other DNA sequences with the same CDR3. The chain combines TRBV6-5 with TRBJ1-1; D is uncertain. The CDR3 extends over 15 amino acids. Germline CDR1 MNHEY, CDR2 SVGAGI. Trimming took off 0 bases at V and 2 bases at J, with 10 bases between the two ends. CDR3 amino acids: CASSYSRRVNTEAFF. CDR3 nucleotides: TGTGCCAGCAGTTACTCGAGACGGGTCAACACTGAAGCTTTCTTT.

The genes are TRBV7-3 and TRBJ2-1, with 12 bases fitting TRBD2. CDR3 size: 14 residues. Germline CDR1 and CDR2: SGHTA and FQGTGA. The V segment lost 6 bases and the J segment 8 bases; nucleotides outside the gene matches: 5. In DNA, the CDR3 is TGTGCCAGCAGTACGACTAGCGGGAGCCATGAGCAGTTCTTC. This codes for CASSTTSGSHEQFF.

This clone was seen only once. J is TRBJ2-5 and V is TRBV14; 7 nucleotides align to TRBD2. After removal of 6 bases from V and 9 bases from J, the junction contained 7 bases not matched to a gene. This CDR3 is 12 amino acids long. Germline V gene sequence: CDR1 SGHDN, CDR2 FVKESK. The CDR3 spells CASSRDRGAQYF. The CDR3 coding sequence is TGTGCCAGCAGTCGAGATCGGGGGGCCCAGTACTTC.

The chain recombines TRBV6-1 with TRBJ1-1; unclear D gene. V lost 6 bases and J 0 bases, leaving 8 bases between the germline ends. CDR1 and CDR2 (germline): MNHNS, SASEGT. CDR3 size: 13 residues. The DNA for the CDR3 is TGTGCCAGCAGGGCTAGTTTGAACACTGAAGCTTTCTTT. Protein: CASRASLNTEAFF.

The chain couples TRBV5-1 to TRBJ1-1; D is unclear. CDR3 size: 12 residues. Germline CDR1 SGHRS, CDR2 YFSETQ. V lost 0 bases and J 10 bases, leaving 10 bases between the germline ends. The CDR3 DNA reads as TGCGCCAGCAGCTTGGGGGGTATAGGAGCTTTCTTT. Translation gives CASSLGGIGAFF.

This chain's CDR3 is CASSLVGYGTEAFF. The CDR3, as DNA: TGCGCCAGCAGCTTGGTGGGCTACGGCACTGAAGCTTTCTTT. The V and J genes are TRBV5-1 and TRBJ1-1; D unresolved. This CDR3 has 14 amino acids. Trimming took 0 bases from V and 4 from J, leaving 10 bases between them. Germline CDR1 and CDR2: SGHRS and YFSETQ. Together with reference TRBV5-1 and TRBJ1-1, the CDR3 gives the full variable domain: KAGVTQTPRYLIKTRGQQVTLSCSPISGHRSVSWYQQTPGQGLQFLFEYFSETQRNKGNFPGRFSGRQFSNSRSEMNVSTLELGDSALYLCASSLVGYGTEAFFGQGTRLTVV.

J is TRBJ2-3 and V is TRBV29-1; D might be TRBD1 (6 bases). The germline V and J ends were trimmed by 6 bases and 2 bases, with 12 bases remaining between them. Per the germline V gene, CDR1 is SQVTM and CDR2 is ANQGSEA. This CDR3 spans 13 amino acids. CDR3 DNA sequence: TGCAGCGTGGATGGGGGCCCCACAGATACGCAGTATTTT. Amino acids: CSVDGGPTDTQYF.

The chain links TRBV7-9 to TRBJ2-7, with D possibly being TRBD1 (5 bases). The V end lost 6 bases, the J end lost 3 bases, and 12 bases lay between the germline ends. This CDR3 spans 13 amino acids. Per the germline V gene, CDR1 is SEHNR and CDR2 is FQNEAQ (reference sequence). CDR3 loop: CASSFGRVYEQYF. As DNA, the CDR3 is TGTGCCAGCAGTTTCGGCAGGGTCTACGAGCAGTACTTC.

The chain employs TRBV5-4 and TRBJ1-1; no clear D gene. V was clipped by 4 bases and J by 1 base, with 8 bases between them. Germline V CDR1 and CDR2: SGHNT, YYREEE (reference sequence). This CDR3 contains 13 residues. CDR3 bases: TGTGCCAGCAGCAACACCTGGAACACTGAAGCTTTCTTT. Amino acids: CASSNTWNTEAFF.

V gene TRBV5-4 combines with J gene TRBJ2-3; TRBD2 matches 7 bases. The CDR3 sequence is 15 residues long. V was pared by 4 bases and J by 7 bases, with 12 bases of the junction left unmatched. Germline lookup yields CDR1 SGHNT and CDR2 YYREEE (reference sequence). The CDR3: CASSAGSAGANTQYF. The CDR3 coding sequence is TGTGCCAGCAGCGCCGGATCCGCGGGAGCGAATACGCAGTATTTT.

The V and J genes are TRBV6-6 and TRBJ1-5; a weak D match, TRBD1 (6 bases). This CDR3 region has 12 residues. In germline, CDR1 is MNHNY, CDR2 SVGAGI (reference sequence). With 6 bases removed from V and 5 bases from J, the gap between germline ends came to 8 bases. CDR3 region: CASREGDQPQHF. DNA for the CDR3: TGTGCCAGCAGGGAGGGGGATCAGCCCCAGCATTTT.

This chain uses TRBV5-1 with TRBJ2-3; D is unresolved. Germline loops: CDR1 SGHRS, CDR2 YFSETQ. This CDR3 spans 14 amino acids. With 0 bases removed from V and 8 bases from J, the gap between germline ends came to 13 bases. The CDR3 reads CASSLDGGSGTQYF. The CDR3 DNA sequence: TGCGCCAGCAGCTTGGATGGTGGATCCGGTACGCAGTATTTT.

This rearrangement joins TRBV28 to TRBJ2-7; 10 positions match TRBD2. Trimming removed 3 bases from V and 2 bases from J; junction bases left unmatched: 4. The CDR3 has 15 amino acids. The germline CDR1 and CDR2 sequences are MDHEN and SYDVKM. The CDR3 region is CASSLGSGRPYEQYF. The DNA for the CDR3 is TGTGCCAGCAGTTTGGGTAGCGGGAGGCCCTACGAGCAGTACTTC.

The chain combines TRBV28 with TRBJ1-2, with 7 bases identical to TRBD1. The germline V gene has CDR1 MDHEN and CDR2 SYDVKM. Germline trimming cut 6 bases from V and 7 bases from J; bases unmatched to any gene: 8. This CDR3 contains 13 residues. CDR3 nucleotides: TGTGCCAGCAGAAGGGACAGAGTGAGTGGCTACACCTTC. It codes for CASRRDRVSGYTF.

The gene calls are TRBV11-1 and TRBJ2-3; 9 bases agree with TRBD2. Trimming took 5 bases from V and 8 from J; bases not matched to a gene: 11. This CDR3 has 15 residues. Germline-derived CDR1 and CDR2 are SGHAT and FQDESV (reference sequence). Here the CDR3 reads CASSPSSGAQATQYF. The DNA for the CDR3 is TGTGCCAGCAGCCCCTCTAGCGGGGCCCAAGCTACGCAGTATTTT. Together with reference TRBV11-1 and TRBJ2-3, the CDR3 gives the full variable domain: EAEVAQSPRYKITEKSQAVAFWCDPISGHATLYWYRQILGQGPELLVQFQDESVVDDSQLPKDRFSAERLKGVDSTLKIQPAELGDSAMYLCASSPSSGAQATQYFGPGTRLTVL.

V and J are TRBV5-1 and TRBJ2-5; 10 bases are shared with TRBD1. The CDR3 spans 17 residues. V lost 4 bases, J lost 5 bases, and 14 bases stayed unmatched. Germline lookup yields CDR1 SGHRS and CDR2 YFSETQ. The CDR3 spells CASSHPLGTGVDETQYF. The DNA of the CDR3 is TGCGCCAGCAGCCATCCCCTCGGGACAGGGGTGGATGAGACCCAGTACTTC.

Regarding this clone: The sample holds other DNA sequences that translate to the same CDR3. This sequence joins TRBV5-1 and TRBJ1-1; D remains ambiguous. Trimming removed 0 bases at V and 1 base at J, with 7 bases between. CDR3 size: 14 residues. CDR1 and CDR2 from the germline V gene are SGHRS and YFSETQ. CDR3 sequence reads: CASSLGYGNTEAFF. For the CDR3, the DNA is TGCGCCAGCAGCTTGGGGTATGGGAACACTGAAGCTTTCTTT.

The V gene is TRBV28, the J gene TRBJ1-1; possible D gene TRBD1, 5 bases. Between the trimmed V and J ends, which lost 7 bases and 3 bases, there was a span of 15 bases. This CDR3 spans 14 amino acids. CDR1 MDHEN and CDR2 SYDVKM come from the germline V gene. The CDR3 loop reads CASTPGYLDTEAFF. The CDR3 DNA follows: TGTGCCAGCACCCCAGGGTATTTGGACACTGAAGCTTTCTTT.

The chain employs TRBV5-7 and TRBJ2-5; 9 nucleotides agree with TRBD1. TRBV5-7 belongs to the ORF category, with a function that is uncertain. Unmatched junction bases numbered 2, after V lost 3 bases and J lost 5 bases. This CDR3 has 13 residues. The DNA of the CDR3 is TGTGCCAGCAGCTGCGACAGGGGGGAGACCCAGTACTTC. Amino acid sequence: CASSCDRGETQYF.

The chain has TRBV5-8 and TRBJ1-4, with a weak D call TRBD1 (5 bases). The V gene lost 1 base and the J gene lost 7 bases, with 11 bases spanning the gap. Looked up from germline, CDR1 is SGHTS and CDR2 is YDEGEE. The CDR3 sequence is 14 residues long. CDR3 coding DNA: TGTGCCAGCAGCTTGTGGGGGTCGGGTGAAAAACTGTTTTTT. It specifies CASSLWGSGEKLFF.